The TCR beta chain under discussion was sequenced for a study of cytomegalovirus exposure and HLA in healthy donors. About the study: Earlier, 150 million to 200 million T cells were analyzed, and 90 million to 120 million unique TCR beta sequences were found among them. A data release that came early held approximately 85 million unique TCRs from HLA-typed donors.

The ends lost 1 base at V and 1 base at J; junction bases unmatched: 5. The CDR3 extends over 16 amino acids. From germline, CDR1 is SGHTS and CDR2 YDEGEE. PCR involved 60 Vbeta and 13 Jbeta primers. The assay was immunoSEQ multiplex PCR, and TCRdb's table has in-frame clones only and misses some. The data hold roughly 150,000 clones, with roughly four fifths observed a single time. Concerning this clone: Its antigen is unidentified.

Whole-study findings and limits: The presence/absence work took it that sequencing depth was about the same across donors.

Sequencing was carried out using PBMCs. The chain uses TRBV5-8 and TRBJ2-5, with 9 positions matching TRBD1. The receptor comes from a male donor in good health and CMV-seronegative. The CDR3 DNA is TGTGCCAGCAGCTTGTTACAGGGGGCTCTCCAAGAGACCCAGTACTTC. This codes for CASSLLQGALQETQYF.